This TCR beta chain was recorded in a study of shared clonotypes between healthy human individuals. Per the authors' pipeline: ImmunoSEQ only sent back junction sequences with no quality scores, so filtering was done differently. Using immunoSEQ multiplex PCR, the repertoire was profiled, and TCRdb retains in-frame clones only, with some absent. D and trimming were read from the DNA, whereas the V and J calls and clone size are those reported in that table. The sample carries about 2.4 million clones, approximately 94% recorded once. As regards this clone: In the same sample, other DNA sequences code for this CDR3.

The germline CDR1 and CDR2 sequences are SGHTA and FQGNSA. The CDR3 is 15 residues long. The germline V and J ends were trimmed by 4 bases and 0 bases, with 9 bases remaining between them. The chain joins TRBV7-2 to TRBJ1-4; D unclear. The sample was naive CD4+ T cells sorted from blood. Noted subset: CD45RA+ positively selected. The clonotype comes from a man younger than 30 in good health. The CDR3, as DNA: TGTGCCAGCAGCTCCCGTGGGCCAACTAATGAAAAACTGTTTTTT. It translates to CASSSRGPTNEKLFF.